Presented here are 9 T cell receptor beta chains from one specimen sequenced in a study of T cells expressing NK-cell markers. From the 5' RACE reads, TCRdb lists one entry per CDR3 protein and no DNA. The listing contains 150,000 or so distinct CDR3 sequences. The sequenced sample was blood T cells: a sorted CD56 or NKG2C T cell subset, CD4+ or CD8+ T cells, or bulk PBMC T cells (not recorded which). These receptors came from a woman aged 18 to 75 in good health.

This chain connects TRBV12-3 or TRBV12-4 to TRBJ1-1; TCRdb gives TRBD1 as the D gene, but with no DNA this cannot be confirmed. This CDR3 is 14 amino acids long. The CDR3: CASKTTGGHTEAFF.

V and J are TRBV20-1 and TRBJ1-4; TCRdb indicates TRBD1, and absent DNA this call remains unverified. Germline CDR1 is DFQATT and CDR2 is SNEGSKA (reference sequence). The CDR3 is 14 amino acids. CDR3 region: CSAPWPAMGEKLFF.

The rearrangement links TRBV27 to TRBJ2-7; the TCRdb D gene call, TRBD2, has no DNA to confirm it. Germline V gene data show CDR1 as MNHEY and CDR2 as SMNVEV (reference sequence). The CDR3 consists of 14 residues. CDR3 region: CASSDQGQTYEQYF.

The chain uses TRBV12-3 or TRBV12-4 and TRBJ2-1; the D gene TCRdb calls, TRBD2, cannot be checked with no DNA. The CDR3 contains 16 residues. CDR3 residues: CASVEGSGGGRNEQFF.

This chain joins TRBV5-1 and TRBJ1-6. The V gene's germline CDR1 is SGHRS and CDR2 YFSETQ. The CDR3 sequence is 17 residues long. The CDR3: CASSFGGSSSYNSPLHF. The full variable domain, its missing parts supplied by reference TRBV5-1 and TRBJ1-6, is KAGVTQTPRYLIKTRGQQVTLSCSPISGHRSVSWYQQTPGQGLQFLFEYFSETQRNKGNFPGRFSGRQFSNSRSEMNVSTLELGDSALYLCASSFGGSSSYNSPLHFGNGTRLTVT.

The genes are TRBV20-1 and TRBJ2-3; the TRBD1 assignment by TCRdb is unverifiable without DNA. CDR1 DFQATT and CDR2 SNEGSKA come from the germline V gene (reference sequence). CDR3 length: 14 residues. This chain's CDR3 is CSAQKGGQADTQYF.

This chain connects TRBV5-5 to TRBJ2-3; TCRdb's assignment of TRBD1 cannot be checked, as there is no DNA. The CDR3 has 14 residues. The germline V gene has CDR1 SGHKS and CDR2 YYEKEE (reference sequence). The CDR3 spells CASSHRGGTDTQYF.

The chain has TRBV29-1 and TRBJ1-2; checking the TCRdb D call of TRBD1 is not possible without DNA. The CDR3 runs to 13 residues. The germline CDR1 and CDR2 sequences are SQVTM and ANQGSEA. The CDR3 protein is CSVEGQGSSGYTF.

J is TRBJ1-1 and V is TRBV5-1; no DNA is available, so the TRBD1 call from TCRdb remains unchecked. CDR1 and CDR2 from the germline V gene are SGHRS and YFSETQ. CDR3 size: 14 residues. CDR3: CASRADSRATEAFF.